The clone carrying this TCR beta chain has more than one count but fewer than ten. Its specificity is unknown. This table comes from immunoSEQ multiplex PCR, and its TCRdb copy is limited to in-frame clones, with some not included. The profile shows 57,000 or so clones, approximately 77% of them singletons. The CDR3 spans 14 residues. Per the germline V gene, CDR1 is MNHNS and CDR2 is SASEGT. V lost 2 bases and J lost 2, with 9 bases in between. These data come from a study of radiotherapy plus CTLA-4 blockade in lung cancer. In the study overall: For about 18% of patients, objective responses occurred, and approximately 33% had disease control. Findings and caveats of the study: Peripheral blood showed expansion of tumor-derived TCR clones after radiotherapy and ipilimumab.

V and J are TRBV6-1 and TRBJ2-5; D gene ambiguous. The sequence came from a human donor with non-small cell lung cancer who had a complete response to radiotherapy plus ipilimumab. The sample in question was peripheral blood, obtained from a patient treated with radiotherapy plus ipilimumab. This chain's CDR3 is CASSERLQQETQYF. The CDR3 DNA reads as TGTGCCAGCAGTGAAAGGTTGCAACAAGAGACCCAGTACTTC.